The 22 T cell receptor beta chains given below trace back to one sample, sequenced in a study of blood T cell repertoires in COVID-19. Profiled with immunoSEQ multiplex PCR; TCRdb holds only in-frame clones, not every one. The table records over 150,000 clones, approximately 87% of them present only once. The specimen sequenced was peripheral blood. The source is a woman aged 18 to 35 who had recovered from COVID-19.

The rearrangement joins TRBV6-2 or TRBV6-3 to TRBJ1-2, with TRBD1 matching 8 bases. The CDR3 is 15 residues long. V shed 5 bases and J 4 bases; nucleotides not matched to a gene: 9. Germline V lookup: CDR1 MNHEY, CDR2 SVGEGT. Here the CDR3 DNA reads TGTGCCAGCAGTCCGAACTCCGACAGGGGCTATGGCTACACCTTC. Its protein product is CASSPNSDRGYGYTF.

The chain couples TRBV12-3 or TRBV12-4 to TRBJ1-4; a weak D match, TRBD1 (5 bases). V was clipped by 7 bases and J by 7 bases, with 13 bases between them. The CDR3 covers 13 residues. CDR3 sequence: CASTPRGTEKLFF. In DNA, the CDR3 is TGTGCCAGCACACCGCGGGGGACTGAAAAACTGTTTTTT.

This sequence joins TRBV7-8 and TRBJ2-7, with D unclear. From germline, CDR1 is SGHVS and CDR2 FQNEAQ. The CDR3 spans 13 residues. V lost 1 base to trimming and J lost 5 bases, with 9 bases between them. This CDR3 reads CASSLGGSDEQYF. As DNA, the CDR3 is TGTGCCAGCAGCTTAGGCGGTTCGGACGAGCAGTACTTC.

This clone was found once. V is TRBV10-3 and J is TRBJ1-2; 10 nucleotides match TRBD1. V shed 4 bases and J 2 bases; nucleotides not matched to a gene: 1. CDR3 size: 14 residues. The germline V gene encodes CDR1 ENHRY and CDR2 SYGVKD. The CDR3 is CAISGTGGNYGYTF. CDR3 coding DNA: TGTGCCATCAGTGGGACAGGGGGAAACTATGGCTACACCTTC.

This clone turned up a few times. The chain carries TRBV7-2 and TRBJ2-5; the D is unclear. The germline V gene encodes CDR1 SGHTA and CDR2 FQGNSA. Trimming pared 3 bases from V and 5 bases from J, leaving 13 bases between. The CDR3 loop spans 14 amino acids. CDR3 nucleotides: TGTGCCAGCAGCTTTGGCCCAACGTATGAGACCCAGTACTTC. It codes for CASSFGPTYETQYF.

The chain employs TRBV30 and TRBJ2-4; D not resolved. This CDR3 is built from 13 residues. Per germline, CDR1 GTSNPN and CDR2 SVGIG (reference sequence). Trimming pared 1 base from V and 0 bases from J, leaving 4 bases between. The CDR3 protein is CAWSGQAKNIQYF. The DNA for the CDR3 is TGTGCCTGGAGTGGACAAGCCAAAAACATTCAGTACTTC.

The V call is TRBV2, the J call TRBJ2-7; 10 bases align to TRBD2. Per germline, CDR1 SNHLY and CDR2 FYNNEI. With 6 bases clipped from V and 1 base from J, the junction kept 6 bases outside the gene matches. There are 15 residues in the CDR3. CDR3 in amino acids: CASRVAGGPSYEQYV. CDR3 nucleotides: TGTGCCAGCAGGGTAGCGGGAGGCCCTTCCTACGAGCAGTACGTC.

Points on this clone: Germline and junction disagree at one end, which may indicate a read error. The chain employs TRBV7-7 and TRBJ2-5; 7 nucleotides align to TRBD2. CDR1 is SSHAT and CDR2 is FNYEAQ in the germline V gene (reference sequence). This CDR3 contains 16 residues. CDR3 sequence (DNA): TGTGCTAGCAGCCCAGCGGGGCCGGGACCCCAAGAGACCCAGTACTTC. This sequence encodes CASSPAGPGPQETQYF.

On this clone: One end of the junction does not line up with germline, which may come from a read error. The chain couples TRBV6-2 or TRBV6-3 to TRBJ1-5; TRBD1 aligns across 9 bases. In germline, CDR1 is MNHEY, CDR2 SVGEGT. The CDR3 has 16 residues. The CDR3 nucleotides are TGTGCCACCAGTGCGGATGCGGGGACAGGGAATCAGCCCCAGCATTTT. Protein product: CATSADAGTGNQPQHF.

V is TRBV6-4 and J is TRBJ2-7; D is perhaps TRBD2 (7 bases). CDR3 length equals 12 residues. Trimming stripped 7 bases from V and 3 bases from J, with 10 bases between. Looked up from germline, CDR1 is MRHNA and CDR2 is SNTAGT. CDR3 coding DNA: TGTGCCAGCAAGCGGGACAACTACGAGCAGTACTTC. Translation gives CASKRDNYEQYF.

As DNA, the CDR3 is TGTGCCAGCAGCCCGAGCGGGAGTGAGCAGTTCTTC. Translating it yields CASSPSGSEQFF. This chain uses TRBV12-3 or TRBV12-4 with TRBJ2-1, with 8 bases fitting TRBD2. The CDR3 covers 12 residues. Losses at the gene ends were 6 bases for V and 9 bases for J; bases not matched to a gene: 4.

This chain uses TRBV11-2 with TRBJ2-1, with 11 bases that match TRBD1. This CDR3 region has 13 residues. Germline CDR1 reads SGHAT; CDR2 reads FQNNGV. V shed 4 bases, J shed 8 bases, and the junction held 1 base outside the gene matches. The CDR3 here is CASSWTGGDEQFF. CDR3 in DNA: TGTGCCAGCAGCTGGACAGGGGGCGATGAGCAGTTCTTC.

The V and J genes are TRBV7-7 and TRBJ1-2, with TRBD1 matching 11 bases. With V trimmed by 5 bases and J by 10 bases, 15 bases remained unmatched. Per the germline V gene, CDR1 is SSHAT and CDR2 is FNYEAQ (reference sequence). The CDR3 is 16 amino acids. The CDR3 DNA is TGTGCCAGCAGCCCCTCCCCGGGACAGGGGGGAATTATCTACACCTTC. Translating it yields CASSPSPGQGGIIYTF.

This clone was counted many times. The genes are TRBV7-4 and TRBJ1-5; 7 bases agree with TRBD1. The CDR3 sequence is 14 residues long. With V trimmed by 2 bases and J by 2 bases, 0 bases remained unmatched. CDR1 is SGHVT, CDR2 SQSDAQ, per germline. In nucleotides, the CDR3 is TGTGCCAGCAGCTTAACAGGGGGCAATCAGCCCCAGCATTTT. Its translation: CASSLTGGNQPQHF. Filled out from reference TRBV7-4 and TRBJ1-5, the complete variable domain reads GAGVSQSPRYKVAKRGRDVALRCDSISGHVTLYWYRQTLGQGSEVLTYSQSDAQRDKSGRPSGRFSAERPERSVSTLKIQRTEQGDSAVYLCASSLTGGNQPQHFGDGTRLSIL.

The rearrangement links TRBV27 to TRBJ2-5; weak D call: TRBD2 (5 bases). This CDR3 spans 16 amino acids. The V end was cut by 8 bases, the J end by 5 bases, with 24 bases between. CDR1 is MNHEY and CDR2 is SMNVEV in the germline V gene (reference sequence). The CDR3 DNA reads TGTGCCAGCCGTGGTCCCCAGAGGGCCGGGTTGGAGACCCAGTACTTC. It yields the protein CASRGPQRAGLETQYF.

The chain is built from TRBV7-9 and TRBJ1-2; 7 nucleotides align to TRBD1. V was clipped by 8 bases and J by 3 bases; unmatched bases: 6. There are 13 residues in the CDR3. Germline V lookup: CDR1 SEHNR, CDR2 FQNEAQ (reference sequence). The CDR3 protein is CASGRQGDYGYTF. CDR3 nucleotide sequence: TGTGCCAGCGGTCGACAGGGCGACTATGGCTACACCTTC.

The chain links TRBV6-5 to TRBJ2-5; D gene uncertain. The germline V gene has CDR1 MNHEY and CDR2 SVGAGI. V gave up 8 bases and J gave up 2 bases, with 9 bases separating them. The CDR3 consists of 12 residues. CDR3 sequence reads: CASVPEQETQYF. The CDR3 DNA follows: TGTGCCAGCGTCCCGGAGCAAGAGACCCAGTACTTC.

The V call is TRBV9, the J call TRBJ1-1, with 7 positions matching TRBD1. Germline trimming cut 2 bases from V and 11 bases from J; bases unmatched to any gene: 6. The germline V gene encodes CDR1 SGDLS and CDR2 YYNGEE. This CDR3 is 12 amino acids long. CDR3 region: CASSVRQGRAFF. Written as DNA, the CDR3 is TGTGCCAGCAGCGTCCGACAGGGCCGTGCTTTCTTT.

The V call is TRBV4-3, the J call TRBJ1-1; a weak D match, TRBD1 (5 bases). The CDR3 is 13 amino acids. V lost 0 bases and J lost 4, with 6 bases in between. Germline V gene sequence: CDR1 LGHNA, CDR2 YSLEER. CDR3 loop: CASSQEGGTEAFF. Written as DNA, the CDR3 is TGCGCCAGCAGCCAAGAGGGGGGCACTGAAGCTTTCTTT.

The chain has TRBV23-1 and TRBJ2-2, with a weak D call TRBD1 (6 bases). TRBV23-1 has ORF status, its function being uncertain. With 2 bases removed from V and 1 base from J, the gap between germline ends came to 11 bases. The CDR3 loop spans 16 amino acids. CDR3 in amino acids: CASSQIDRMNTGELFF. In DNA form, the CDR3 reads TGCGCCAGCAGTCAAATCGACAGGATGAACACCGGGGAGCTGTTTTTT.

The V call is TRBV11-2, the J call TRBJ2-1; no definite D call. CDR3 length: 12 residues. V was shortened by 1 base and J by 6 bases, with 4 bases between the two germline ends. CDR1 SGHAT and CDR2 FQNNGV come from the germline V gene. CDR3 region: CASSLAVNEQFF. The DNA for the CDR3 is TGTGCCAGCAGCTTAGCCGTCAATGAGCAGTTCTTC.

The V and J genes are TRBV4-1 and TRBJ1-1; tentatively, D is TRBD1 (6 bases). The germline gives CDR1 MGHRA, CDR2 YSYEKL. Between the trimmed V and J ends, which lost 4 bases and 0 bases, there was a span of 15 bases. The CDR3 has 16 residues. The CDR3 spells CASSRTALIMNTEAFF. The CDR3 DNA follows: TGCGCCAGCAGCCGGACAGCCCTTATAATGAACACTGAAGCTTTCTTT.